One and the same sample provided the 21 T cell receptor beta chains below, sequenced in a study of shared clonotypes between healthy human individuals. Profiled with immunoSEQ multiplex PCR; TCRdb holds only in-frame clones, not every one. The profile shows roughly 2,000,000 clones, approximately 95% of them singletons. Positively selected for CCR7, the CD45RO-negative cells used as naive CD8 cells excluded terminally differentiated effector memory CD45RA+ cells. The sequenced sample consisted of naive CD8+ T cells sorted from blood. The receptors originated from a young man in good health.

The gene calls are TRBV18 and TRBJ2-7; D possibly corresponds to TRBD1 (5 bases). CDR3 size: 15 residues. V was pared by 2 bases and J by 1 base, with 12 bases between. The germline V gene has CDR1 KGHSH and CDR2 LQKENI. This CDR3 reads CASSPSYAGSYEQYF. Written as DNA, the CDR3 is TGTGCCAGCTCACCAAGTTATGCAGGGTCCTACGAGCAGTACTTC.

The gene calls are TRBV6-5 and TRBJ2-1, with 12 bases identical to TRBD2. V trimming: 8 bases; J trimming: 8 bases; junction bases outside the gene matches: 4. This CDR3 has 13 amino acids. Germline loops: CDR1 MNHEY, CDR2 SVGAGI. The CDR3 nucleotides are TGTGCCAGCGCTAGCGGGGGGGCATATGAGCAGTTCTTC. This encodes CASASGGAYEQFF.

V gene TRBV27 combines with J gene TRBJ1-2; D is perhaps TRBD1 (5 bases). The CDR3 loop spans 15 amino acids. Germline values: CDR1 MNHEY, CDR2 SMNVEV (reference sequence). V lost 5 bases and J 0 bases, leaving 13 bases between the germline ends. This CDR3 reads CASSRGGIPNYGYTF. The DNA of the CDR3 is TGTGCCAGCAGTCGGGGGGGGATACCTAACTATGGCTACACCTTC.

As to this clone: Other DNA sequences from this sample encode an identical CDR3 as well. This chain links TRBV9 with TRBJ2-7; 11 nucleotides agree with TRBD2. Germline CDR1 and CDR2: SGDLS and YYNGEE. There are 15 residues in the CDR3. V lost 0 bases and J lost 3; bases outside the gene matches: 2. The CDR3 reads CASSVAGTSGYEQYF. CDR3 DNA: TGTGCCAGCAGCGTAGCTGGGACTAGCGGCTACGAGCAGTACTTC.

V gene TRBV4-2 combines with J gene TRBJ2-3; the D call may be TRBD1 or TRBD2 (6 bases each). Trimming stripped 5 bases from V and 6 bases from J, with 18 bases between. Per germline, CDR1 LGHNA and CDR2 YNFKEQ. The CDR3 has 15 amino acids. CDR3 amino acids: CASSAEQGTGDTQYF. The CDR3 nucleotides read TGTGCCAGCAGCGCCGAGCAGGGGACTGGGGATACGCAGTATTTT.

This sequence joins TRBV7-8 and TRBJ2-1, with unresolved D. The germline V and J ends were trimmed by 0 bases and 5 bases, with 11 bases remaining between them. Germline V lookup: CDR1 SGHVS, CDR2 FQNEAQ. The CDR3 sequence is 15 residues long. CDR3 amino acids: CASSLAFEIHNEQFF. In DNA, the CDR3 is TGTGCCAGCAGCTTAGCGTTTGAAATACACAATGAGCAGTTCTTC.

The rearrangement links TRBV5-6 to TRBJ2-5, with a possible D match to TRBD2 (6 bases). The V end was cut by 4 bases, the J end by 1 base, with 11 bases between. The CDR3 has 14 amino acids. Looked up from germline, CDR1 is SGHDT and CDR2 is YYEEEE. The CDR3 region is CASSPDYRQETQYF. In nucleotides, the CDR3 is TGTGCCAGCAGCCCGGACTACCGCCAAGAGACCCAGTACTTC. The whole variable domain, filled in from reference TRBV5-6 and TRBJ2-5, reads DAGVTQSPTHLIKTRGQQVTLRCSPKSGHDTVSWYQQALGQGPQFIFQYYEEEERQRGNFPDRFSGHQFPNYSSELNVNALLLGDSALYLCASSPDYRQETQYFGPGTRLLVL.

On this clone itself: Other nucleotide sequences in the sample specify the same CDR3. The chain couples TRBV27 to TRBJ2-5; D is uncertain. The CDR3 contains 12 residues. CDR1 is MNHEY, CDR2 SMNVEV, per germline (reference sequence). Trimming removed 6 bases at V and 4 bases at J, with 9 bases between. Here the CDR3 DNA reads TGTGCCAGCAGCCCTCTGGGAGAGACCCAGTACTTC. This gives the protein CASSPLGETQYF.

V is TRBV19 and J is TRBJ2-7; D is tentatively TRBD1 or TRBD2 (6 bases each). This CDR3 contains 14 residues. CDR1 and CDR2 from the germline V gene are LNHDA and SQIVND (reference sequence). The V gene lost 5 bases and the J gene lost 0 bases, with 11 bases spanning the gap. CDR3 sequence reads: CASSPGDTSYEQYF. The CDR3 DNA reads as TGTGCCAGTAGTCCGGGGGACACCTCCTACGAGCAGTACTTC.

This chain uses TRBV4-3 with TRBJ2-2; D perhaps matches TRBD2 (6 bases). The CDR3 covers 20 residues. Germline CDR1 LGHNA, CDR2 YSLEER. Trimming pared 0 bases from V and 4 bases from J, leaving 24 bases between. The CDR3 loop reads CASSQDGGSLGFSSTGELFF. The CDR3 DNA reads as TGCGCCAGCAGCCAAGATGGGGGGAGCTTGGGGTTCTCGTCCACCGGGGAGCTGTTTTTT.

The chain has TRBV28 and TRBJ1-1; TRBD1 is a possible D gene (6 bases). The V gene's germline CDR1 is MDHEN and CDR2 SYDVKM. Trimming shortened V by 7 bases and J by 4 bases, and 13 bases separated the two germline ends. This CDR3 region has 13 residues. The CDR3 spells CASTNRVATEAFF. CDR3 DNA: TGTGCCAGCACCAACAGGGTAGCCACTGAAGCTTTCTTT.

This clone was seen only once. V usage is TRBV13 and J usage is TRBJ2-3; D could derive from TRBD1 or TRBD2 (5 bases each). Germline V gives CDR1 PRHDT, CDR2 FYEKMQ (reference sequence). Trimming left V 5 bases short and J 13 bases short, with 19 bases between. The CDR3 is made up of 13 amino acids. CDR3 sequence: CASSQGRTQQEYF. The CDR3, as DNA: TGTGCCAGCAGCCAAGGCCGGACTCAACAGGAGTATTTT. Supplemented by reference TRBV13 and TRBJ2-3, the full variable domain reads AAGVIQSPRHLIKEKRETATLKCYPIPRHDTVYWYQQGPGQDPQFLISFYEKMQSDKGSIPDRFSAQQFSDYHSELNMSSLELGDSALYFCASSQGRTQQEYFGPGTRLTVL.

The rearrangement links TRBV6-1 to TRBJ2-7; D is possibly TRBD2 (5 bases). Per the germline V gene, CDR1 is MNHNS and CDR2 is SASEGT. The CDR3 contains 15 residues. Trimming left V 3 bases short and J 3 bases short, with 15 bases between. The DNA for the CDR3 is TGTGCCAGCAGTGATGAGAAGCGGTGGGACTACGAGCAGTACTTC. This translates into CASSDEKRWDYEQYF.

The chain links TRBV15 to TRBJ2-7, with TRBD1 matching 9 bases. The germline V gene has CDR1 LNHNV and CDR2 YYDKDF (reference sequence). The ends lost 7 bases at V and 0 bases at J; junction bases unmatched: 7. The CDR3 is 15 residues long. CDR3 sequence reads: CATKFGTGLSYEQYF. The CDR3, as DNA: TGTGCCACCAAGTTCGGGACAGGGCTCTCCTACGAGCAGTACTTC. Looking up the rest from reference TRBV15 and TRBJ2-7 gives the full variable domain: DAMVIQNPRYQVTQFGKPVTLSCSQTLNHNVMYWYQQKSSQAPKLLFHYYDKDFNNEADTPDNFQSRRPNTSFCFLDIRSPGLGDTAMYLCATKFGTGLSYEQYFGPGTRLTVT.

This clone was detected only once. This chain links TRBV15 with TRBJ2-1, with TRBD2 matching 10 bases. The CDR3 totals 16 residues. J gave up 4 bases and V 2 bases, and 5 bases lay outside the gene matches. CDR1 and CDR2 from the germline V gene are LNHNV and YYDKDF (reference sequence). CDR3 sequence (DNA): TGTGCCACCAGCAGAAATGGACTAGCGGATTACAATGAGCAGTTCTTC. This codes for CATSRNGLADYNEQFF.

This clone was found a few times. The chain uses TRBV7-9 and TRBJ1-1; D ambiguous. Germline CDR1 reads SEHNR; CDR2 reads FQNEAQ (reference sequence). The V and J ends lost 2 bases and 0 bases respectively, with 7 bases between them. This CDR3 has 14 residues. CDR3 protein: CASSLNGMNTEAFF. In nucleotides, the CDR3 is TGTGCCAGCAGCTTAAATGGAATGAACACTGAAGCTTTCTTT.

This clone was recorded once. The DNA of the CDR3 is TGTGCCAGCAGTTACTTGGGTCCAAATCAGCCCCAGCATTTT. Its translation is CASSYLGPNQPQHF. This rearrangement joins TRBV6-5 to TRBJ1-5, with D uncertain. The CDR3 spans 14 residues. Germline CDR1 and CDR2: MNHEY and SVGAGI. Trimming pared 1 base from V and 4 bases from J, leaving 8 bases between.

V gene TRBV5-1 combines with J gene TRBJ2-2, with D unclear. Deletions cut 4 bases from V and 4 bases from J, with 17 bases between. The CDR3 spans 16 residues. From germline, CDR1 is SGHRS and CDR2 YFSETQ. CDR3 sequence reads: CASSTAREILTGELFF. Here the CDR3 DNA reads TGCGCCAGCAGCACCGCCAGAGAGATTCTCACCGGGGAGCTGTTTTTT.

This clone was found once. This sequence joins TRBV18 and TRBJ1-1, with 11 bases lining up with TRBD1. V lost 3 bases to trimming and J lost 4 bases; unmatched junction nucleotides: 7. The CDR3 has 16 residues. Germline V lookup: CDR1 KGHSH, CDR2 LQKENI. CDR3 protein: CASSPWTGGLFTEAFF. CDR3 coding DNA: TGTGCCAGCTCACCTTGGACAGGGGGCCTATTCACTGAAGCTTTCTTT.

Here the CDR3 reads CASSYYRGFSGNTIYF. The CDR3 region has the DNA TGTGCCAGCAGTTACTACAGGGGCTTCTCTGGAAACACCATATATTTT. The V and J genes are TRBV6-5 and TRBJ1-3; 7 nucleotides align to TRBD1. Germline V gives CDR1 MNHEY, CDR2 SVGAGI. V lost 1 base and J lost 0; bases outside the gene matches: 3. The CDR3 is made up of 16 amino acids.

The chain has TRBV11-2 and TRBJ1-6; D is unclear. Germline V CDR1 and CDR2: SGHAT, FQNNGV. Between the trimmed V and J ends, which lost 3 bases and 0 bases, there was a span of 9 bases. This CDR3 comprises 16 residues. The CDR3 nucleotides are TGTGCCAGCAGCTTTAATCCGAGCTCCTATAATTCACCCCTCCACTTT. Amino acid sequence: CASSFNPSSYNSPLHF.